This T cell receptor beta chain was sequenced during a study of spatial heterogeneity in lung cancer. Study background: Beta-chain sequences were consistently detected more often than alpha-chain sequences.

Time point noted: sample taken at primary tumor resection. From tumor, nontumor lung or frozen PBMC, whole RNA was taken unsorted for sequencing. Samples were obtained from more than 70 donors, all untreated early-stage non-small cell lung cancer patients. The CDR3 has 14 residues. Germline V gives CDR1 MNHEY, CDR2 SMNVEV (reference sequence). The V gene lost 3 bases and the J gene lost 4 bases, with 12 bases spanning the gap. Individually, TCR cDNA molecules were each labelled with a unique molecular identifier. MiXCR, run by TCRdb on the 5' RACE reads, gives a single entry per CDR3 protein. The table shows about 85,000 distinct CDR3 sequences, with around 21% occurring only once.

The source of this sequence is a male donor with early-stage non-small cell lung cancer. This chain connects TRBV27 to TRBJ1-1; D gene ambiguous. Source: PBMCs, taken at surgery. CDR3 bases: TGTGCCAGCAGTTTGTTGGTATGGGGCACTGAAGCTTTCTTT. Translation: CASSLLVWGTEAFF.